This TCR beta chain is drawn from a study of shared clonotypes between healthy human individuals. Clones were read by immunoSEQ multiplex PCR, and TCRdb kept only the in-frame ones, dropping some. The repertoire has 2,100,000 or so clones, almost 96% of them found once; the top ten carry roughly 0.13%. In germline, CDR1 is MNHEY, CDR2 SVGAGI. The CDR3 contains 15 residues. The V segment lost 5 bases and the J segment 4 bases; nucleotides outside the gene matches: 8. The sequenced material came from naive CD4+ T cells sorted from blood. Subset meaning: CD45RA+ positively selected. J is TRBJ1-2 and V is TRBV6-5; the match to TRBD1 covers 9 bases. The clonotype was recovered from a man aged 18 to 29 in good health. The CDR3 region has the DNA TGTGCCAGCAGTATCCGACAGGGGGGAGGCTATGGCTACACCTTC. This translates into CASSIRQGGGYGYTF.